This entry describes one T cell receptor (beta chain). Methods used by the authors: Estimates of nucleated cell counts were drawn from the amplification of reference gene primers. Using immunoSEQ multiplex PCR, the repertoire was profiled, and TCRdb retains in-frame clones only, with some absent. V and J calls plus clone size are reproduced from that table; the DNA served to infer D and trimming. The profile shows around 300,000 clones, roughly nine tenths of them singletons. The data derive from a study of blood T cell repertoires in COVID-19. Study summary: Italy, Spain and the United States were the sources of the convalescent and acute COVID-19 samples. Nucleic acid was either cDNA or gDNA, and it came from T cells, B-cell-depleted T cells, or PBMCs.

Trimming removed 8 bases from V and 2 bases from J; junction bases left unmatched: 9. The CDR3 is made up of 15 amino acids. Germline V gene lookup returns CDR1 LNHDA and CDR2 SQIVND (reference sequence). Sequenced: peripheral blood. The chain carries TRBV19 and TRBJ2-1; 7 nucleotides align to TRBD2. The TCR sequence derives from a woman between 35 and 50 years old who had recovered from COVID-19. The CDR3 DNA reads TGTGCCAGTCGGGTAGCGGGCCCCACCTACAATGAGCAGTTCTTC. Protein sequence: CASRVAGPTYNEQFF. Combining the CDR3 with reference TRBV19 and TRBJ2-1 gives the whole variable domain DGGITQSPKYLFRKEGQNVTLSCEQNLNHDAMYWYRQDPGQGLRLIYYSQIVNDFQKGDIAEGYSVSREKKESFPLTVTSAQKNPTAFYLCASRVAGPTYNEQFFGPGTRLTVL.